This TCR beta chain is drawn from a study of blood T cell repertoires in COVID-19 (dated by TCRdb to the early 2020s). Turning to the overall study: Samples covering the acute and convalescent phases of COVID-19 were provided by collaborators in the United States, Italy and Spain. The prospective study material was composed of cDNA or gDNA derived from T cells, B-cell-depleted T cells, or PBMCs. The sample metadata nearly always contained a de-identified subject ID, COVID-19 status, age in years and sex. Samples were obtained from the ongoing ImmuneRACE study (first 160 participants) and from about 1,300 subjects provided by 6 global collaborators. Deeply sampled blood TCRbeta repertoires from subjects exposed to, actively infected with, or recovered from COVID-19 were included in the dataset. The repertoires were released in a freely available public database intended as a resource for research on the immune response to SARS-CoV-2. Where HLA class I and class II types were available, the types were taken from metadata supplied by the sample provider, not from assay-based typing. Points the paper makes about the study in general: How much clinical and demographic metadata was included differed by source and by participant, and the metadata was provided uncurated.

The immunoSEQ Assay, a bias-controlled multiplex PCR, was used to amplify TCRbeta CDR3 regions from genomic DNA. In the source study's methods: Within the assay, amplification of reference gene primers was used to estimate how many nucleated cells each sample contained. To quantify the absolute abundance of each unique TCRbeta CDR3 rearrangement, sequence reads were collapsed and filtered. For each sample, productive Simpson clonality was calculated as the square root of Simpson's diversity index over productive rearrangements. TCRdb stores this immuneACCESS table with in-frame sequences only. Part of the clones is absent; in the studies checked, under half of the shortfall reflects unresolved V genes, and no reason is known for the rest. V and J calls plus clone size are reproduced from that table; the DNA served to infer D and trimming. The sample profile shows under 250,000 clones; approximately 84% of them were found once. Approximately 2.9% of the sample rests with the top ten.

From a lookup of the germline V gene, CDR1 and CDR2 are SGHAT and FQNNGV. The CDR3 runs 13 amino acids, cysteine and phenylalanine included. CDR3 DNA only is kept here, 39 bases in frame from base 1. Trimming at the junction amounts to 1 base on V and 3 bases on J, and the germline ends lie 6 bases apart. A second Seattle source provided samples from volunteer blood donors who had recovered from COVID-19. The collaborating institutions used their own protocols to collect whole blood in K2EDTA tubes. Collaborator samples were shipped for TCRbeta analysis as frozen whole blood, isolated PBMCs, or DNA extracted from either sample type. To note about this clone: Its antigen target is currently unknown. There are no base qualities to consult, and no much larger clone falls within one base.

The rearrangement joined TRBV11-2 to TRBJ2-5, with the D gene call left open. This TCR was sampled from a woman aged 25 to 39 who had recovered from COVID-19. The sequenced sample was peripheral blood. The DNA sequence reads TGTGCCAGCAGCTTAGCGCAGAAAGAGACCCAGTACTTC. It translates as CASSLAQKETQYF.